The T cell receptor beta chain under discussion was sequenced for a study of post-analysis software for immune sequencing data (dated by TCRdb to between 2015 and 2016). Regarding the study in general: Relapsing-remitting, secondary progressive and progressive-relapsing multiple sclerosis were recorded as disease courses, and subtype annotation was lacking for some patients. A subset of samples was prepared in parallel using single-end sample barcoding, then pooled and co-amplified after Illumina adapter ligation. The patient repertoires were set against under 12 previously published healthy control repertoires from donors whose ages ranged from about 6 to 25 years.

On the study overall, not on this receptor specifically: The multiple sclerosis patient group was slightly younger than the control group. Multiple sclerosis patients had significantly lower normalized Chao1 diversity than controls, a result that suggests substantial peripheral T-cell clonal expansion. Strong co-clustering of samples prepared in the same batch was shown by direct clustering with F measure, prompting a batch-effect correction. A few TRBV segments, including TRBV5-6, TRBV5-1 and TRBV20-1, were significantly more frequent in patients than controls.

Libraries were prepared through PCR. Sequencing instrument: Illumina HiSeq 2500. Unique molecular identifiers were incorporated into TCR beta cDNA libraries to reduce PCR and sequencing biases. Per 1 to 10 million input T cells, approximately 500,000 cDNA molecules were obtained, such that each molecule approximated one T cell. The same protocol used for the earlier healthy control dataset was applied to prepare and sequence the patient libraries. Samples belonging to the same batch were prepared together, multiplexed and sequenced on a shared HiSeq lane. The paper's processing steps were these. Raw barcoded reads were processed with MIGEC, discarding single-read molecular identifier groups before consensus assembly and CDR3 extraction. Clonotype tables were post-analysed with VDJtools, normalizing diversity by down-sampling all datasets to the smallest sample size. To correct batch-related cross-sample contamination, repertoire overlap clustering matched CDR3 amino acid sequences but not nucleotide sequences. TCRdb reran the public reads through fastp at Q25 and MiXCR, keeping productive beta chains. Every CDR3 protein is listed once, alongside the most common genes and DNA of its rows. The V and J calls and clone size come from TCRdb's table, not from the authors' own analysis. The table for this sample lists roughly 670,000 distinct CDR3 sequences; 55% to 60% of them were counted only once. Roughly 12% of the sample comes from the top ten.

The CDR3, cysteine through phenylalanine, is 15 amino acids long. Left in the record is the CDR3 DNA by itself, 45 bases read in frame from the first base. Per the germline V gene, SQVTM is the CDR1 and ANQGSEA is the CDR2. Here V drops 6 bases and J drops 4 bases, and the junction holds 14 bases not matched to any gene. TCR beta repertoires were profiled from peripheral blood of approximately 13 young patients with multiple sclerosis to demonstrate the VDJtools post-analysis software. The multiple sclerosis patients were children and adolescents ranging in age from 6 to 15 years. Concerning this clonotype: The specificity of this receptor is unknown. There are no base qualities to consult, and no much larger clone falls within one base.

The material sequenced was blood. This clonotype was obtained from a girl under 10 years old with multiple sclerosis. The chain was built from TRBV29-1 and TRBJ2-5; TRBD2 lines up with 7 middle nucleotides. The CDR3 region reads CSVERPSGWGETQYF. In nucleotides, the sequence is TGCAGCGTGGAAAGGCCTAGCGGCTGGGGAGAGACCCAGTACTTC.